The sequence of this T cell receptor beta chain was determined in a study of CD8 T cells in ankylosing spondylitis. TCRdb reprocessed the 5' RACE reads with MiXCR, giving one entry per CDR3 protein. The sample lists some 840,000 distinct CDR3 sequences, about 12% occurring once. CDR3 length: 14 residues. The V end was cut by 3 bases, the J end by 2 bases, with 14 bases between. The germline V gene has CDR1 DFQATT and CDR2 SNEGSKA (reference sequence). Details on this clonotype: Its antigen is unidentified.

Study findings and constraints: Blood from ankylosing spondylitis patients appeared to carry a characteristic roughly eight-variant TCR beta motif.

The origin of this receptor is a male donor with ankylosing spondylitis. The source material was blood, either unsorted or a sorted T cell fraction (not recorded which). This chain joins TRBV20-1 and TRBJ2-7; D tentatively fits TRBD1 or TRBD2 (5 bases each). Here the CDR3 DNA reads TGCAGTGCTAGCGCCGGGACGGTCGCCTACGAGCAGTACTTC. Translating gives CSASAGTVAYEQYF.